Included here is one T cell receptor beta chain sequence, with context. Its recognized antigen is unknown. No base quality values were provided; no much bigger clone lies one nucleotide off. The data were obtained in a study of blood T cell repertoires in COVID-19 (dated by TCRdb to about 2020). Some background on the complete study: The collaborator samples originated in the United States, Italy and Spain and spanned the acute and convalescent phases of COVID-19. The material from the prospective study consisted of cDNA or gDNA derived from T cells, B-cell-depleted T cells, or PBMCs. Deeply sampled blood TCRbeta repertoires from subjects exposed to, actively infected with, or recovered from COVID-19 were included in the dataset. The repertoires were released in a freely available public database intended as a resource for research on the immune response to SARS-CoV-2. Samples came from the ongoing ImmuneRACE study (first 160 participants) plus 1,254 subjects from 6 global collaborators. Nearly every sample came with metadata listing a de-identified subject ID, COVID-19 status, age in years and sex. HLA class I and class II types, where available, came from metadata supplied by the sample provider rather than from assay-based typing.

The junction shows trimming of 7 bases on V and 8 bases on J, and the gene matches do not reach 5 bases of it. The CDR3 contains 13 residues, cysteine and phenylalanine counted. This entry keeps only the CDR3 DNA: 39 bases, framed from base 1. The CDR1 and CDR2 encoded by the germline V gene are ENHRY and SYGVKD. Each collaborating institution followed its own protocols to collect whole blood in K2EDTA tubes. For TCRbeta analysis, collaborators shipped samples in one of three forms: frozen whole blood, isolated PBMCs, or DNA extracted from either of those sample types. The paper's findings and limits, for the study overall: The amount of clinical and demographic metadata varied by source and participant and was provided uncurated.

TCRbeta CDR3 regions were amplified from genomic DNA by means of the immunoSEQ Assay, a bias-controlled multiplex PCR. In the paper's pipeline: Within the assay, amplification of reference gene primers was used to estimate how many nucleated cells each sample contained. To quantify the absolute abundance of each unique TCRbeta CDR3 rearrangement, sequence reads were collapsed and filtered. Productive Simpson clonality was computed per sample as the square root of Simpson's diversity index over productive rearrangements. TCRdb stores this immuneACCESS table with in-frame sequences only. Part of the clones is absent; in the studies checked, under half of the shortfall reflects unresolved V genes, and no reason is known for the rest. Clone size and V and J calls were adopted from that table, with D and trimming inferred from the DNA. The sample table contains about 150,000 clones; only one count was recorded for around 79% of them. The ten largest clones add up to about 8.6% of the sample.

The rearrangement combines TRBV10-3 with TRBJ1-4; 9 bases in between match TRBD1. This TCR derives from a man in his fifties or sixties with active or convalescent COVID-19. The sequencing input was peripheral blood. The sequence in DNA is TGTGCCATCAAAGGGACAGGGTTCGAAAAACTGTTTTTT. Its translation is CAIKGTGFEKLFF.